Below, 29 T cell receptor beta chains from the same sample are listed, as sequenced in a study of shared clonotypes between healthy human individuals. Using immunoSEQ multiplex PCR, the repertoire was profiled, and TCRdb retains in-frame clones only, with some absent. The sample lists around 2,100,000 clones, 85% to 95% seen once, with 1% to 1.5% in the top ten. As defined, naive CD8 cells were CD45RO-negative and positively selected for CCR7, with terminally differentiated effector memory CD45RA+ cells excluded. Sequenced input: naive CD8+ T cells sorted from blood. These TCRs come from a man younger than 30 in good health.

A word on this clone: Other nucleotide sequences in the sample specify the same CDR3. The CDR3 loop reads CASSYASSYEQYF. CDR3 nucleotides: TGTGCCAGCAGTTACGCGAGTTCCTACGAGCAGTACTTC. The chain combines TRBV6-5 with TRBJ2-7; D gene unclear. The CDR3 sequence is 13 residues long. Trimming stripped 2 bases from V and 1 base from J, with 6 bases between. Germline lookup yields CDR1 MNHEY and CDR2 SVGAGI.

The chain is built from TRBV10-2 and TRBJ2-3, with D possibly TRBD1 on 5 matching bases. This CDR3 region has 12 residues. V dropped 2 bases and J dropped 7 bases, with 7 bases sitting between them. Germline lookup yields CDR1 WSHSY and CDR2 SAAADI. The CDR3 DNA is TGCGCCAGCAGTGAGGCAGGGTATACGCAGTATTTT. The encoded protein is CASSEAGYTQYF.

This clone came up once. The sample holds other DNA sequences that translate to the same CDR3. The chain links TRBV11-2 to TRBJ2-7; D gene uncertain. Germline values: CDR1 SGHAT, CDR2 FQNNGV. The CDR3 has 13 residues. Trimming pared 3 bases from V and 2 bases from J, leaving 8 bases between. CDR3 residues: CASSLAVPYEQYF. CDR3 in DNA: TGTGCCAGCAGCTTGGCGGTTCCCTACGAGCAGTACTTC.

Points on this clone: A much bigger clone sits one base away, suggesting this may be a read error. The same CDR3 is also encoded by other DNA sequences in this sample. The chain couples TRBV6-6 to TRBJ1-1; D may be TRBD1 (6 bases). Germline values: CDR1 MNHNY, CDR2 SVGAGI (reference sequence). The CDR3 runs 12 residues. V lost 2 bases to trimming and J lost 6 bases, with 7 bases between them. The CDR3 DNA reads TGTGCCAGCAGTTACGGGGGGCCTGAAGCTTTCTTT. Translated, it gives CASSYGGPEAFF.

The CDR3 spells CASSLGFERESYEQYF. DNA of the CDR3: TGTGCCAGCAGCTTAGGGTTCGAGCGGGAGAGCTACGAGCAGTACTTC. The chain recombines TRBV7-9 with TRBJ2-7, with 8 bases matching TRBD2. CDR3 length equals 16 residues. V shed 1 base, J shed 3 bases, and the junction held 8 bases outside the gene matches. Germline V gene data show CDR1 as SEHNR and CDR2 as FQNEAQ (reference sequence). The full variable domain, rest sourced from reference TRBV7-9 and TRBJ2-7, is DTGVSQNPRHKITKRGQNVTFRCDPISEHNRLYWYRQTLGQGPEFLTYFQNEAQLEKSRLLSDRFSAERPKGSFSTLEIQRTEQGDSAMYLCASSLGFERESYEQYFGPGTRLTVT.

To note about this clone: In the same sample, other DNA sequences code for this CDR3. The chain couples TRBV10-1 to TRBJ2-7, with D tentatively TRBD2 (5 bases). The CDR3 length is 12 residues. With 3 bases removed from V and 4 bases from J, the gap between germline ends came to 7 bases. The germline V gene encodes CDR1 WNHNN and CDR2 SYGVQD (reference sequence). CDR3 sequence reads: CASSETGYEQYF. In DNA form, the CDR3 reads TGCGCCAGCAGTGAAACGGGATACGAGCAGTACTTC.

Turning to this clone: Other DNA sequences from this sample encode an identical CDR3 as well. This rearrangement joins TRBV4-1 to TRBJ2-2; D perhaps matches TRBD1 (5 bases). From germline, CDR1 is MGHRA and CDR2 YSYEKL. CDR3 length: 14 residues. Trimming left V 1 base short and J 5 bases short, with 8 bases between. CDR3 in amino acids: CASSQGGGTGELFF. As DNA, the CDR3 is TGCGCCAGCAGCCAAGGGGGCGGAACCGGGGAGCTGTTTTTT.

The chain carries TRBV30 and TRBJ2-5; 8 bases are a match to TRBD2. The germline gives CDR1 GTSNPN, CDR2 SVGIG (reference sequence). V shed 0 bases, J shed 3 bases, and the junction held 6 bases outside the gene matches. The CDR3 is 15 residues long. Here the CDR3 DNA reads TGTGCCTGGAGTGTCGCGAGCGGGGGAAAAGAGACCCAGTACTTC. Translated: CAWSVASGGKETQYF. Looking up the rest from reference TRBV30 and TRBJ2-5 gives the full variable domain: SQTIHQWPATLVQPVGSPLSLECTVEGTSNPNLYWYRQAAGRGLQLLFYSVGIGQISSEVPQNLSASRPQDRQFILSSKKLLLSDSGFYLCAWSVASGGKETQYFGPGTRLLVL.

The V gene is TRBV5-1, the J gene TRBJ2-7; no firm D call. Germline CDR1 and CDR2: SGHRS and YFSETQ. V lost 0 bases and J lost 2, with 15 bases in between. This CDR3 is 16 amino acids long. CDR3 nucleotide sequence: TGCGCCAGCAGCTTGGCTCTGGGATTATCGACCTACGAGCAGTACTTC. Its translation is CASSLALGLSTYEQYF.

The chain carries TRBV11-2 and TRBJ1-5; 11 bases fit TRBD1. Trimming cost V 4 bases and J 6 bases; bases outside gene matches: 5. CDR3 length: 15 residues. CDR1 and CDR2 from the germline V gene are SGHAT and FQNNGV. In nucleotides, the CDR3 is TGTGCCAGCAGCTCGGACAGGGGGCAAGGTCAGCCCCAGCATTTT. This gives the protein CASSSDRGQGQPQHF.

The rearrangement uses TRBV10-3 and TRBJ2-3, with 12 bases matching TRBD1. The CDR3 extends over 15 amino acids. V dropped 6 bases and J dropped 5; count of bases not matched to a gene: 6. Germline V lookup: CDR1 ENHRY, CDR2 SYGVKD. CDR3 region: CAIRGDRGLEDTQYF. Here the CDR3 DNA reads TGTGCCATCAGGGGGGACAGGGGGCTTGAAGATACGCAGTATTTT.

This chain links TRBV6-5 with TRBJ2-5; 7 bases are a match to TRBD1. The CDR3 has 15 amino acids. Germline V gene data show CDR1 as MNHEY and CDR2 as SVGAGI. Trimming removed 0 bases from V and 1 base from J; junction bases left unmatched: 2. The CDR3 bases are TGTGCCAGCAGTTACTCGACAGGGTTCCAAGAGACCCAGTACTTC. It yields the protein CASSYSTGFQETQYF.

As to this clone: Other DNA sequences of this sample code for an identical CDR3. V usage is TRBV27 and J usage is TRBJ2-2; D not certain. The CDR3 is made up of 12 amino acids. Germline V gene lookup returns CDR1 MNHEY and CDR2 SMNVEV (reference sequence). V shed 5 bases and J shed 4 bases, with 5 bases lying between them. The CDR3 is CASSPITGELFF. DNA of the CDR3: TGTGCCAGCAGTCCAATCACCGGGGAGCTGTTTTTT.

The chain has TRBV28 and TRBJ1-2, with TRBD1 matching 8 bases. Germline loops: CDR1 MDHEN, CDR2 SYDVKM. The CDR3 is 13 residues long. The J segment lost 7 bases and the V segment lost 0 bases, leaving 1 base of the junction unmatched. The CDR3 reads CASSLWTGVGYTF. CDR3 in DNA: TGTGCCAGCAGTTTATGGACAGGGGTTGGCTACACCTTC.

Turning to this clone: This CDR3 is also generated by other DNA sequences in the sample. The chain uses TRBV27 and TRBJ2-3, with D possibly being TRBD2 (6 bases). Germline V gives CDR1 MNHEY, CDR2 SMNVEV (reference sequence). The CDR3 is made up of 13 amino acids. V lost 4 bases and J lost 4, with 9 bases in between. CDR3 region: CASSSLAPDTQYF. CDR3 DNA: TGTGCCAGCAGTTCACTAGCCCCAGATACGCAGTATTTT.

This chain connects TRBV5-1 to TRBJ2-1; TRBD2 matches 10 bases. Trimming cost V 4 bases and J 3 bases; bases outside gene matches: 7. CDR1 and CDR2 (germline): SGHRS, YFSETQ. This CDR3 region has 16 residues. The CDR3 here is CASSLLGLAIYNEQFF. The CDR3 bases are TGCGCCAGCAGCCTATTGGGACTAGCGATCTACAATGAGCAGTTCTTC.

This chain connects TRBV10-2 to TRBJ2-7; 7 nucleotides match TRBD2. From germline, CDR1 is WSHSY and CDR2 SAAADI. Losses at the gene ends were 0 bases for V and 3 bases for J; bases not matched to a gene: 5. The CDR3 runs to 15 residues. CDR3 protein: CASSESAGVDYEQYF. For the CDR3, the DNA is TGCGCCAGCAGTGAGTCCGCGGGAGTCGACTACGAGCAGTACTTC.

CDR3 DNA sequence: TGCGCCAGCAGTGATGGACTAGCGCACGGCGAGCAGTACTTC. Translating it yields CASSDGLAHGEQYF. The chain has TRBV10-1 and TRBJ2-7; 9 bases line up with TRBD2. Losses at the gene ends were 3 bases for V and 6 bases for J; bases not matched to a gene: 6. The CDR3 consists of 14 residues. CDR1 WNHNN and CDR2 SYGVQD come from the germline V gene (reference sequence).

The V and J genes are TRBV10-2 and TRBJ2-3, with D hard to call. The CDR3 is 15 amino acids. Germline V CDR1 and CDR2: WSHSY, SAAADI. Trimming stripped 3 bases from V and 0 bases from J, with 10 bases between. The CDR3, as DNA: TGCGCCAGCAGTGATCACGGCCCTAGCACAGATACGCAGTATTTT. This gives the protein CASSDHGPSTDTQYF.

This rearrangement joins TRBV7-9 to TRBJ2-7, with TRBD2 matching over 9 bases. Germline V gene lookup returns CDR1 SEHNR and CDR2 FQNEAQ (reference sequence). V trimming: 3 bases; J trimming: 5 bases; junction bases outside the gene matches: 11. CDR3 length equals 16 residues. Here the CDR3 DNA reads TGTGCCAGCAGCTTTATAGGGCGGGAGGGGCCGGACGAGCAGTACTTC. Translating gives CASSFIGREGPDEQYF.

About this clone: At one of its ends the junction is not consistent with the germline gene, which may arise from a read error. The chain has TRBV14 and TRBJ2-7; D is undetermined. The germline gives CDR1 SGHDN, CDR2 FVKESK. The CDR3 consists of 13 residues. The CDR3 coding sequence is TGTGCCACCAGCCCCCCCAGCTCTTACGAGCAGTACTTC. This codes for CATSPPSSYEQYF.

This chain links TRBV13 with TRBJ2-5; TRBD1 matches 8 bases. Germline lookup yields CDR1 PRHDT and CDR2 FYEKMQ (reference sequence). The CDR3 contains 14 residues. Trimming at V came to 5 bases and at J to 5 bases, leaving 7 bases not matched to a gene. Here the CDR3 DNA reads TGTGCCAGCAGCCTAAGACAGGGGAAGGAGACCCAGTACTTC. Residues: CASSLRQGKETQYF.

This chain links TRBV27 with TRBJ2-7; 9 positions match TRBD1. This CDR3 is built from 16 residues. Germline V gene sequence: CDR1 MNHEY, CDR2 SMNVEV (reference sequence). The V gene end was trimmed by 5 bases and the J gene end by 2 bases; junction bases not matched to a gene: 10. CDR3 nucleotide sequence: TGTGCCAGCAGTCCCCTGACCGGGACAGGGCCCTACGAGCAGTACTTC. This translates into CASSPLTGTGPYEQYF.

The rearrangement uses TRBV13 and TRBJ2-1; D gene ambiguous. The CDR3 contains 15 residues. Per germline, CDR1 PRHDT and CDR2 FYEKMQ (reference sequence). V lost 4 bases and J 0 bases, leaving 10 bases between the germline ends. In DNA, the CDR3 is TGTGCCAGCAGCTCGACCGCGAGCTCCTACAATGAGCAGTTCTTC. Its protein is CASSSTASSYNEQFF.

The chain uses TRBV9 and TRBJ2-3; maybe TRBD2 (6 bases). This CDR3 contains 14 residues. Germline V gives CDR1 SGDLS, CDR2 YYNGEE. Trimming took off 3 bases at V and 3 bases at J, with 11 bases between the two ends. CDR3 amino acids: CASSAGLGTDTQYF. The DNA of the CDR3 is TGTGCCAGCAGCGCGGGACTTGGGACAGATACGCAGTATTTT.

The chain has TRBV4-1 and TRBJ2-1; TRBD1 matches 7 bases. Germline CDR1 reads MGHRA; CDR2 reads YSYEKL. The junction had 11 bases not matched to a gene; V was cut back by 0 bases and J by 6 bases. The CDR3 has 17 residues. The CDR3 region is CASSQDHETGISNEQFF. CDR3 bases: TGCGCCAGCAGCCAAGATCACGAGACAGGGATTTCCAATGAGCAGTTCTTC.

The chain recombines TRBV13 with TRBJ2-1; 7 bases map to TRBD1. The V gene end was trimmed by 4 bases and the J gene end by 3 bases; junction bases not matched to a gene: 9. Germline loops: CDR1 PRHDT, CDR2 FYEKMQ (reference sequence). CDR3 length: 16 residues. CDR3 sequence: CASSSQGTAVYNEQFF. For the CDR3, the DNA is TGTGCCAGCAGCTCTCAGGGGACAGCGGTCTACAATGAGCAGTTCTTC.

This clone came up once. The chain links TRBV19 to TRBJ1-5, with D tentatively TRBD1 (6 bases). The CDR3 has 15 residues. V shed 8 bases and J shed 7 bases, with 21 bases lying between them. From germline, CDR1 is LNHDA and CDR2 SQIVND (reference sequence). DNA of the CDR3: TGTGCCAGTCTTAATCTGGGGGGCGCAGGCCAGCCCCAGCATTTT. Its translation is CASLNLGGAGQPQHF.

The V gene is TRBV10-2, the J gene TRBJ2-1; weak D call: TRBD2 (5 bases). The CDR3 spans 13 residues. Germline V gene data show CDR1 as WSHSY and CDR2 as SAAADI. The V end lost 5 bases, the J end lost 5 bases, and 10 bases lay between the germline ends. DNA of the CDR3: TGCGCCAGCAGTTCGGACTTGAACAATGAGCAGTTCTTC. This translates into CASSSDLNNEQFF.